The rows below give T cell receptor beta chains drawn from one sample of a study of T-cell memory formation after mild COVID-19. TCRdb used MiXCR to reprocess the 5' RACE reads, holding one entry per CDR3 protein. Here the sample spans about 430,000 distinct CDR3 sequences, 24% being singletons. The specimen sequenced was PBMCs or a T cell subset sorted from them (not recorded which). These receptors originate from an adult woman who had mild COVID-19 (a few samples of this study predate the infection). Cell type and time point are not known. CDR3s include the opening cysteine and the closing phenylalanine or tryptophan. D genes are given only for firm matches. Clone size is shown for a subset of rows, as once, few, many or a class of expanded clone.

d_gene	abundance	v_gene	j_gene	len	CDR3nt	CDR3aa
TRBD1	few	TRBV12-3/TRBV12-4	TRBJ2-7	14	TGTGCCAGCAGTTTCTTAACAGGGGGCTACGAGCAGTACTTC	CASSFLTGGYEQYF
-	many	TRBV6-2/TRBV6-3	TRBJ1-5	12	TGTGCCAGCAGTCCTGTTTTGTTGCCCCAGCATTTT	CASSPVLLPQHF
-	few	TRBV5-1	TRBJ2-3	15	TGCGCCAGCAGCTTGTTTGGGACGGGCACAGATACGCAGTATTTT	CASSLFGTGTDTQYF
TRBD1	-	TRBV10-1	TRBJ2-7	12	TGCGCCACTGACGGGACAGCCTACGAGCAGTACTTC	CATDGTAYEQYF
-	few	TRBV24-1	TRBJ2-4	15	TGTGCCACCAGTGATTTGTATGCGGCGAGTGTCATTCAGTACTTC	CATSDLYAASVIQYF
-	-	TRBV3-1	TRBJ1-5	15	TGTGCCAGCAGCCGCAGGGCGGATAGCAATCAGCCCCAGCATTTT	CASSRRADSNQPQHF
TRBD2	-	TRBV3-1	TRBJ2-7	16	TGTGCCAGCAGCACGACGGGGCTAGCGGGATCCTCCGAGCAGTACTTC	CASSTTGLAGSSEQYF
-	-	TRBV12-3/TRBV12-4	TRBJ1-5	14	TGTGCCAGCAGTTTAAGGGAGGCGACTCAGCCCCAGCATTTT	CASSLREATQPQHF
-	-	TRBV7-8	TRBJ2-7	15	TGTGCCAGCAGCTTAAGGCCTGGCAGAACCTACGAGCAGTACTTC	CASSLRPGRTYEQYF
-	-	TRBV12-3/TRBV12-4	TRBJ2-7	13	TGTGCCAGCAGGGGCCTCGGGGGCTACGAGCAGTACTTC	CASRGLGGYEQYF
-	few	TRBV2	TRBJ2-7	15	TGTGCCAGCAGTGAAAGGGGTCAGATCCCCTACGAGCAGTACTTC	CASSERGQIPYEQYF
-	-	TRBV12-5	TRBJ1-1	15	TGTGCTAGTGGTTTGGTAACTGGGTATTACACTGAAGCTTTCTTT	CASGLVTGYYTEAFF
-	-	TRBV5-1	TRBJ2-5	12	TGCGCCAGCAGCTTGGGGGGGCAGACCCAGTACTTC	CASSLGGQTQYF
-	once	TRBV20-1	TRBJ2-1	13	TGCAGTGCTAGAGATGGGACGAACAATGAGCAGTTCTTC	CSARDGTNNEQFF
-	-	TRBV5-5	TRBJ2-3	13	TGTGCCAGCAGCTTCCCAGGGAAAGATACGCAGTATTTT	CASSFPGKDTQYF
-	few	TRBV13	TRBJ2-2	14	TGTGCCAGCAGCCCCGGACCCGAGGCCGGGGAGCTGTTTTTT	CASSPGPEAGELFF
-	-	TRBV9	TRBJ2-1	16	TGTGCCAGCAGCGTATCTAGTGGAGGCTCCTACAATGAGCAGTTCTTC	CASSVSSGGSYNEQFF
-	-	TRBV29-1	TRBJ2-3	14	TGCAGCGCCCTCGAGCCAAGGCCCACAGATACGCAGTATTTT	CSALEPRPTDTQYF
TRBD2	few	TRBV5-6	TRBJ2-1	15	TGTGCCAGCAGCTTCCCGGGAGGGCTCTACAATGAGCAGTTCTTC	CASSFPGGLYNEQFF
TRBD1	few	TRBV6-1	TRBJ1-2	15	TGTGCCAGCAGTGAAGGGCAGGGGGACGGGAGAGGCTACACCTTC	CASSEGQGDGRGYTF
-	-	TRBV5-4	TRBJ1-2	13	TGTGCCAGCAGCTTGACACGGAAGGACGGCTACACCTTC	CASSLTRKDGYTF
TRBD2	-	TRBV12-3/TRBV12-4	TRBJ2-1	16	TGTGCCAGCAGTTTAAATAGCGGGAGAGTTTTCAATGAGCAGTTCTTC	CASSLNSGRVFNEQFF
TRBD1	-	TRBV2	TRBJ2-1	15	TGTGCCAGCAGTGAGACAGGGTTGAACTACAATGAGCAGTTCTTC	CASSETGLNYNEQFF
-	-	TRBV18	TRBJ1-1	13	TGTGCCAGCTCACCGAACACGAACACTGAAGCTTTCTTT	CASSPNTNTEAFF
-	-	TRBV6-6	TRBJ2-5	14	TGTGCCAGCAGTTACTCGAGAGGGGGAGAGACCCAGTACTTC	CASSYSRGGETQYF
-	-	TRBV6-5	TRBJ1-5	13	TGTGCCAGCAGCGGGGGGCGGAATCAGCCCCAGCATTTT	CASSGGRNQPQHF
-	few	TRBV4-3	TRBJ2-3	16	TGCGCCAGCAGCCAAGAGTTAGGCTTCCGGGGAGATACGCAGTATTTT	CASSQELGFRGDTQYF
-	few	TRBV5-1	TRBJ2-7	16	TGCGCCAGCAGCTTGAATTCATTTGCTGGGGCCGACGAGCAGTACTTC	CASSLNSFAGADEQYF
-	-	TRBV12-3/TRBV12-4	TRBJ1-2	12	TGTGCCAGCAGTCCGGGCAGGACCGGCTACACCTTC	CASSPGRTGYTF
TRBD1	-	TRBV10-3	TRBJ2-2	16	TGTGCCATCGAACGACAGGGGGCCCAGAACACCGGGGAGCTGTTTTTT	CAIERQGAQNTGELFF
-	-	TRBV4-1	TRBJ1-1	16	TGCGCCAGCAGCCAAGGGGGGCGAGCGATGAACACTGAAGCTTTCTTT	CASSQGGRAMNTEAFF
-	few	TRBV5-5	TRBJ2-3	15	TGTGCCAGCAGCCCTGGAAAGGGAGGAACAGATACGCAGTATTTT	CASSPGKGGTDTQYF
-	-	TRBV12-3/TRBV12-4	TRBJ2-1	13	TGTGCCAGCGACGGGGAACCCGGGTATGAGCAGTTCTTC	CASDGEPGYEQFF
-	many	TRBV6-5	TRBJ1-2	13	TGTGCCAGCAGTTTCGAGGGCCGCTATGGCTACACCTTC	CASSFEGRYGYTF
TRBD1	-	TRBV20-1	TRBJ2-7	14	TGCAGTGCTTCCGGGACAGGGAATACCTACGAGCAGTACTTC	CSASGTGNTYEQYF
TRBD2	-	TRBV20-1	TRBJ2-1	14	TGCAGTGCCCCGGGACTAGCGGAGTACAATGAGCAGTTCTTC	CSAPGLAEYNEQFF
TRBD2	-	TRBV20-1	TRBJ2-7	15	TGCAGTGCTAGTAATCTAGCGGAACTTACCTACGAGCAGTACTTC	CSASNLAELTYEQYF
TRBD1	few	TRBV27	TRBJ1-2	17	TGTGCCAGCAGTAGTCTAAAGGGACAGGGAACTAACTATGGCTACACCTTC	CASSSLKGQGTNYGYTF
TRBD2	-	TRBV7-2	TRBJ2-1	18	TGTGCCAGCAGCGTTAGAGGGTATCGCCTAGCGGGCAACAATGAGCAGTTCTTC	CASSVRGYRLAGNNEQFF
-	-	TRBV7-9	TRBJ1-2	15	TGTGCCAGCAGCTTAAGGAATAAGGGCGGCGATGGCTACACCTTC	CASSLRNKGGDGYTF
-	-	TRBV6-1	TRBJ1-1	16	TGTGCCAGCAGTGAAACAGGCCACTCCGCGAACACTGAAGCTTTCTTT	CASSETGHSANTEAFF
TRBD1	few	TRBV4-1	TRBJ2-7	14	TGCGCCAGCAGCCATGGGACAGGGACCTACGAGCAGTACTTC	CASSHGTGTYEQYF
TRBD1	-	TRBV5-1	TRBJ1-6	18	TGCGCCAGCAGCAGTAAACAGGGGGCCGGCTCCTATAATTCACCCCTCCACTTT	CASSSKQGAGSYNSPLHF
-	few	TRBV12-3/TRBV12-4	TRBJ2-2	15	TGTGCCAGCAGTTGGGTAGACACCAACACCGGGGAGCTGTTTTTT	CASSWVDTNTGELFF